This is a list of T cell receptor beta chains from one sample in a study of OX40 agonist ivuxolimab in advanced cancers. The data were produced by immunoSEQ multiplex PCR, yet TCRdb's version contains in-frame clones alone and is incomplete. In the table there are tens of thousands of clones, approximately 85% of which are singletons. Sequencing used CD4+ or CD8+ T cells sorted from blood, obtained in a trial of the OX40 agonist ivuxolimab. All receptors derive from an adult with an advanced solid tumor such as melanoma, head and neck, liver or kidney cancer. The CDR3 runs from the conserved cysteine through the conserved F or W. The order of the fields is V gene, D gene, J gene, clone size, CDR3 protein, CDR3 DNA. The D gene is left open where the match is weak. Not every row has a clone size; where given, it reads once, few, many or a size class.

v_gene: TRBV18
d_gene: -
j_gene: TRBJ2-7
abundance: -
CDR3aa: CASSPPGDYEQYF
CDR3nt: TGTGCCAGCTCACCACCAGGGGATTACGAGCAGTACTTC

v_gene: TRBV6-5
d_gene: -
j_gene: TRBJ1-1
abundance: -
CDR3aa: CASSYSGVDLRTEAFF
CDR3nt: TGTGCCAGCAGTTACTCAGGGGTGGACCTGAGAACTGAAGCTTTCTTT

v_gene: TRBV29-1
d_gene: -
j_gene: TRBJ2-2
abundance: -
CDR3aa: CSVEDQFRNTGELFF
CDR3nt: TGCAGCGTTGAAGATCAATTCAGGAACACCGGGGAGCTGTTTTTT

v_gene: TRBV7-2
d_gene: -
j_gene: TRBJ2-3
abundance: -
CDR3aa: CASSPRAGRPHTDTQYF
CDR3nt: TGTGCCAGCAGCCCAAGGGCGGGACGACCCCACACAGATACGCAGTATTTT

v_gene: TRBV5-1
d_gene: -
j_gene: TRBJ1-3
abundance: -
CDR3aa: CASSLAGSISGNTIYF
CDR3nt: TGCGCCAGCAGCTTGGCCGGCTCAATCTCTGGAAACACCATATATTTT

v_gene: TRBV5-1
d_gene: TRBD1
j_gene: TRBJ1-1
abundance: once
CDR3aa: CASSQGQGDTEAFF
CDR3nt: TGCGCCAGCAGCCAAGGACAGGGCGACACTGAAGCTTTCTTT

v_gene: TRBV30
d_gene: -
j_gene: TRBJ1-1
abundance: -
CDR3aa: CAWRWHLNTEAFF
CDR3nt: TGTGCCTGGAGGTGGCACCTGAACACTGAAGCTTTCTTT

v_gene: TRBV28
d_gene: -
j_gene: TRBJ2-5
abundance: -
CDR3aa: CASRGSGEGRETQYF
CDR3nt: TGTGCCAGCAGGGGTTCGGGCGAGGGGCGAGAGACCCAGTACTTC

v_gene: TRBV7-3
d_gene: -
j_gene: TRBJ2-1
abundance: -
CDR3aa: CASSTQGGIGSYNEQFF
CDR3nt: TGTGCCAGCAGCACCCAAGGAGGGATCGGCTCCTACAATGAGCAGTTCTTC

v_gene: TRBV9
d_gene: -
j_gene: TRBJ1-1
abundance: -
CDR3aa: CASRKGQGNTEAFF
CDR3nt: TGTGCCAGCAGGAAGGGTCAGGGGAACACTGAAGCTTTCTTT

v_gene: TRBV10-2
d_gene: -
j_gene: TRBJ2-7
abundance: -
CDR3aa: CASSGPYEQYF
CDR3nt: TGCGCCAGCAGTGGGCCCTACGAGCAGTACTTC

v_gene: TRBV6-5
d_gene: -
j_gene: TRBJ2-5
abundance: once
CDR3aa: CASSARTVQETQYF
CDR3nt: TGTGCCAGCAGTGCGCGGACCGTCCAGGAGACCCAGTACTTC

v_gene: TRBV6-5
d_gene: TRBD1
j_gene: TRBJ2-7
abundance: -
CDR3aa: CASSYSDRATYEQYF
CDR3nt: TGTGCCAGCAGTTACTCGGACAGGGCTACCTACGAGCAGTACTTC

v_gene: TRBV30
d_gene: -
j_gene: TRBJ2-2
abundance: -
CDR3aa: CAWTPGRAGGELFF
CDR3nt: TGTGCCTGGACCCCAGGCCGGGCCGGCGGGGAGCTGTTTTTT

v_gene: TRBV5-1
d_gene: -
j_gene: TRBJ2-2
abundance: -
CDR3aa: CASSLDLGWTGELFF
CDR3nt: TGCGCCAGCAGCTTGGACTTGGGGTGGACCGGGGAGCTGTTTTTT

v_gene: TRBV12-2
d_gene: -
j_gene: TRBJ1-6
abundance: -
CDR3aa: CASRLARVGLVVPLHF
CDR3nt: TGTGCAAGTCGCTTAGCGAGGGTCGGTTTGGTGGTGCCCCTCCACTTT

v_gene: TRBV7-6
d_gene: TRBD2
j_gene: TRBJ2-7
abundance: -
CDR3aa: CASSSLLAGGFNEQYF
CDR3nt: TGTGCCAGCAGCTCCCTACTAGCGGGGGGGTTTAACGAGCAGTACTTC

v_gene: TRBV29-1
d_gene: -
j_gene: TRBJ2-3
abundance: -
CDR3aa: CSAGDTDTQYF
CDR3nt: TGCAGCGCTGGGGACACAGATACGCAGTATTTT

v_gene: TRBV2
d_gene: -
j_gene: TRBJ2-3
abundance: few
CDR3aa: CASSRTGTDTQYF
CDR3nt: TGTGCCAGCAGTCGCACTGGCACAGATACGCAGTATTTT

v_gene: TRBV6-1
d_gene: -
j_gene: TRBJ2-7
abundance: -
CDR3aa: CASSRVQGFEQYF
CDR3nt: TGTGCCAGCAGTAGAGTTCAGGGGTTCGAGCAGTACTTC

v_gene: TRBV5-1
d_gene: -
j_gene: TRBJ2-1
abundance: -
CDR3aa: CASSRPTAHNEQFF
CDR3nt: TGCGCCAGCAGCCGACCGACGGCGCACAATGAGCAGTTCTTC

v_gene: TRBV27
d_gene: -
j_gene: TRBJ2-7
abundance: -
CDR3aa: CASSTGYEQYF
CDR3nt: TGTGCCAGCAGCACAGGGTACGAGCAGTACTTC

v_gene: TRBV6-5
d_gene: TRBD1
j_gene: TRBJ1-6
abundance: -
CDR3aa: CASLSRGNAPLHF
CDR3nt: TGTGCCAGCCTTAGCAGGGGGAATGCACCCCTCCACTTT

v_gene: TRBV19
d_gene: -
j_gene: TRBJ1-5
abundance: -
CDR3aa: CASSIESNQPQHF
CDR3nt: TGTGCCAGTAGTATTGAGAGCAATCAGCCCCAGCATTTT

v_gene: TRBV5-1
d_gene: -
j_gene: TRBJ2-2
abundance: -
CDR3aa: CASSQTGRAGSYTGELFF
CDR3nt: TGCGCCAGCAGCCAAACAGGGAGGGCTGGATCCTACACCGGGGAGCTGTTTTTT

v_gene: TRBV27
d_gene: -
j_gene: TRBJ1-5
abundance: -
CDR3aa: CASSLSGGKGNQPQHF
CDR3nt: TGTGCCAGCAGTTTATCAGGGGGTAAGGGCAATCAGCCCCAGCATTTT

v_gene: TRBV9
d_gene: TRBD1
j_gene: TRBJ2-5
abundance: -
CDR3aa: CASSTRTGETQYF
CDR3nt: TGTGCCAGCAGCACGCGGACAGGCGAGACCCAGTACTTC

v_gene: TRBV19
d_gene: -
j_gene: TRBJ1-6
abundance: -
CDR3aa: CASWRGGVSPLHF
CDR3nt: TGTGCCAGTTGGCGCGGGGGAGTTTCACCCCTCCACTTT

v_gene: TRBV7-8
d_gene: -
j_gene: TRBJ1-1
abundance: -
CDR3aa: CASSLEYYGTEAFF
CDR3nt: TGTGCCAGCAGCTTAGAATACTACGGAACTGAAGCTTTCTTT

v_gene: TRBV18
d_gene: TRBD2
j_gene: TRBJ2-5
abundance: -
CDR3aa: CASSPRASGGSQETQYF
CDR3nt: TGTGCCAGCTCACCCCGCGCTAGCGGGGGGTCACAAGAGACCCAGTACTTC

v_gene: TRBV29-1
d_gene: TRBD1
j_gene: TRBJ1-2
abundance: -
CDR3aa: CSVASTGADYGYTF
CDR3nt: TGCAGCGTAGCATCGACAGGGGCGGACTATGGCTACACCTTC

v_gene: TRBV11-3
d_gene: TRBD2
j_gene: TRBJ2-5
abundance: -
CDR3aa: CASSLDRWGGTQYF
CDR3nt: TGTGCCAGCAGCTTAGATCGTTGGGGGGGGACCCAGTACTTC

v_gene: TRBV5-1
d_gene: TRBD1
j_gene: TRBJ2-1
abundance: -
CDR3aa: CASQPGQGSYNEQFF
CDR3nt: TGCGCCAGCCAACCGGGACAGGGCTCCTACAATGAGCAGTTCTTC

v_gene: TRBV9
d_gene: -
j_gene: TRBJ2-3
abundance: -
CDR3aa: CASSEGQTTDTQYF
CDR3nt: TGTGCCAGCAGCGAAGGACAGACCACAGATACGCAGTATTTT

v_gene: TRBV30
d_gene: TRBD1
j_gene: TRBJ1-6
abundance: few
CDR3aa: CAWSRGQGNSPLHF
CDR3nt: TGTGCCTGGAGTCGAGGACAGGGGAATTCACCCCTCCACTTT

v_gene: TRBV19
d_gene: TRBD1
j_gene: TRBJ1-4
abundance: -
CDR3aa: CASRDRTGGTGNEKLFF
CDR3nt: TGTGCCAGTAGAGATCGGACAGGGGGAACGGGTAATGAAAAACTGTTTTTT

v_gene: TRBV19
d_gene: -
j_gene: TRBJ1-2
abundance: -
CDR3aa: CASSSVDRGSNYGYTF
CDR3nt: TGTGCCAGTAGCAGTGTGGACAGAGGGTCTAACTATGGCTACACCTTC

v_gene: TRBV7-6
d_gene: -
j_gene: TRBJ2-7
abundance: -
CDR3aa: CASSLNNANHEQYF
CDR3nt: TGTGCCAGCAGCTTAAATAACGCGAACCACGAGCAGTACTTC

v_gene: TRBV28
d_gene: TRBD1
j_gene: TRBJ1-2
abundance: once
CDR3aa: CASSQGASFYGYTF
CDR3nt: TGTGCCAGTTCTCAGGGGGCCTCCTTTTATGGCTACACCTTC

v_gene: TRBV13
d_gene: TRBD1
j_gene: TRBJ1-1
abundance: few
CDR3aa: CASSLGGGLAFF
CDR3nt: TGTGCCAGCAGCTTAGGAGGGGGCTTGGCTTTCTTT

v_gene: TRBV29-1
d_gene: -
j_gene: TRBJ2-7
abundance: -
CDR3aa: CSVDLTTYEQYF
CDR3nt: TGCAGCGTTGATCTCACAACCTACGAGCAGTACTTC

v_gene: TRBV7-2
d_gene: -
j_gene: TRBJ2-1
abundance: -
CDR3aa: CASSLGPGGVYNEQFF
CDR3nt: TGTGCCAGCAGCTTAGGCCCCGGGGGCGTTTACAATGAGCAGTTCTTC